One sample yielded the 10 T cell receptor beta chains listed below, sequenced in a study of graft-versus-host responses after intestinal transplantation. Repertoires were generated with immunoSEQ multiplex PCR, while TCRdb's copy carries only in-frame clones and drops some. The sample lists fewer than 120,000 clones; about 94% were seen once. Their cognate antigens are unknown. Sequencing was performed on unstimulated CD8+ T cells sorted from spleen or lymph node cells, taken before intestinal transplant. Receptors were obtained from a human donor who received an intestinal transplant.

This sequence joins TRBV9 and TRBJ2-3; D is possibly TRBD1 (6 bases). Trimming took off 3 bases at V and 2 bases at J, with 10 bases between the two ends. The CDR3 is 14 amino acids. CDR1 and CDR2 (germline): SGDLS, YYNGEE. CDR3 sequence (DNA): TGTGCCAGCAGCGCCTACAGGGACACAGATACGCAGTATTTT. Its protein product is CASSAYRDTDTQYF.

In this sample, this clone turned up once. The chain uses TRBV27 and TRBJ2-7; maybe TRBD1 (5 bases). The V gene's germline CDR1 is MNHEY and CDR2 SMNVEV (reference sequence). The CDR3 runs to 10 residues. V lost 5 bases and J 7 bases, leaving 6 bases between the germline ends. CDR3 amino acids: CASSHREQYF. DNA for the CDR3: TGTGCCAGCAGTCACAGGGAGCAGTACTTC.

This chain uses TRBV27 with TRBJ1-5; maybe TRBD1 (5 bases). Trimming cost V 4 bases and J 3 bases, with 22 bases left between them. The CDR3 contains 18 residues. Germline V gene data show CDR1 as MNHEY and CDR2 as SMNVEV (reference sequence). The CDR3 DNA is TGTGCCAGCAGTTACGTTACCGACCTAAGACAGCTCAATCAGCCCCAGCATTTT. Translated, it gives CASSYVTDLRQLNQPQHF.

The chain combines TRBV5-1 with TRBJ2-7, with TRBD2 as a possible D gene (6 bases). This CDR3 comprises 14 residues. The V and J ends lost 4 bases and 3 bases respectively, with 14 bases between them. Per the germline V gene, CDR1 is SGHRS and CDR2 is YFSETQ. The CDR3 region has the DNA TGCGCCAGCAGCGTGGGGGGACTGAACTACGAGCAGTACTTC. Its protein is CASSVGGLNYEQYF.

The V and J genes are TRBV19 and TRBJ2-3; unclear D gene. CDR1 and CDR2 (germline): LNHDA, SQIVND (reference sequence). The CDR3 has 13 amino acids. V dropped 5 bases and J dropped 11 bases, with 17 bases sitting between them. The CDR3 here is CASSPPDPLGQYF. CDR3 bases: TGTGCCAGTAGTCCTCCTGACCCGTTGGGGCAGTATTTT.

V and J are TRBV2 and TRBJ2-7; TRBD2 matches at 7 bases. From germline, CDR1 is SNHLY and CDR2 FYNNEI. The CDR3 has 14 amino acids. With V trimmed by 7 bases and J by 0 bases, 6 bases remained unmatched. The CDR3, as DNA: TGTGCCAGCACGGGGGAGGGGAGCTCCTACGAGCAGTACTTC. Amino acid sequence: CASTGEGSSYEQYF. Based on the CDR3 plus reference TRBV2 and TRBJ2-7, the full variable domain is EPEVTQTPSHQVTQMGQEVILRCVPISNHLYFYWYRQILGQKVEFLVSFYNNEISEKSEIFDDQFSVERPDGSNFTLKIRSTKLEDSAMYFCASTGEGSSYEQYFGPGTRLTVT.

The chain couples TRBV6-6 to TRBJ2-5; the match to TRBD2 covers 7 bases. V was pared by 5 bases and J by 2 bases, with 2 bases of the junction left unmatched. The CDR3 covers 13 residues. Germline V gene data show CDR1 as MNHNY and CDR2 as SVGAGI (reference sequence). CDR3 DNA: TGTGCCAGCAGTCCGGGACTACAAGAGACCCAGTACTTC. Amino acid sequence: CASSPGLQETQYF.

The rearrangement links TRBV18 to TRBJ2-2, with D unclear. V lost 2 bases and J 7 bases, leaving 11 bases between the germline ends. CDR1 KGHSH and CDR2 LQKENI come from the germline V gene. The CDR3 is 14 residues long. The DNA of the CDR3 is TGTGCCAGCTCACCAGATGAGAGTGGCGGGGAGCTGTTTTTT. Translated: CASSPDESGGELFF.

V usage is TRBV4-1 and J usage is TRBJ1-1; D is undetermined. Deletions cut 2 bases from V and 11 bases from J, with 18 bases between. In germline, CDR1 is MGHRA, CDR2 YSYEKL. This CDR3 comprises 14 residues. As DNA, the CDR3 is TGCGCCAGCAGCCAACCTTACGTGGGTATCGAGGCTTTCTTT. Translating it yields CASSQPYVGIEAFF.

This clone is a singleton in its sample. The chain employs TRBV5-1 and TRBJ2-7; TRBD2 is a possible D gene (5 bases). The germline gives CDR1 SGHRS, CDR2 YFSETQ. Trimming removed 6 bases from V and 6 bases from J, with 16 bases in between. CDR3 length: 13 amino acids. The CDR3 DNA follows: TGCGCCAGCACCTCCCCTCCGGACTCCGAGCAGTACTTC. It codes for CASTSPPDSEQYF.